This is a list of T cell receptor beta chains from one sample in a study of identifying expanded T cells in peripheral blood. Repertoires were generated with immunoSEQ multiplex PCR, while TCRdb's copy carries only in-frame clones and drops some. The sample contains 70,000 to 100,000 clones, more than 75% of which appear only once. Sequencing used blood. These TCRs come from a person aged 18 to 70 in good health. Both conserved end residues are part of each CDR3. Fields, in order: V gene, D gene, clone size, J gene, CDR3 protein, CDR3 DNA. D genes are given only for firm matches. Not every row has a clone size; where given, it reads once, few, many or a size class.

>TRBV30|-|-|TRBJ1-4
CAWSVQGEKLFF
TGTGCCTGGAGTGTACAGGGCGAAAAACTGTTTTTT
>TRBV10-1|-|-|TRBJ1-1
CASKQEGEAFF
TGCGCCAGCAAGCAGGAGGGTGAAGCTTTCTTT
>TRBV19|-|-|TRBJ2-2
CASNRGGGPLPFGYGELFF
TGTGCCAGTAATCGGGGAGGGGGACCGCTCCCTTTTGGGTACGGGGAGCTGTTTTTT
>TRBV18|-|-|TRBJ1-3
CASSPPSETGNTIYF
TGTGCCAGCTCACCACCGTCAGAGACTGGAAACACCATATATTTT
>TRBV29-1|-|once|TRBJ2-1
CSVESPASYNEQFF
TGCAGCGTTGAAAGTCCAGCCTCCTACAATGAGCAGTTCTTC
>TRBV19|-|-|TRBJ2-7
CASSIVPSGSFGYEQYF
TGTGCCAGTAGTATAGTCCCCTCGGGCAGCTTCGGCTACGAGCAGTACTTC
>TRBV18|TRBD1|-|TRBJ1-1
CASSPQTGTVDLNTEAFF
TGTGCCAGCTCACCACAGACCGGGACAGTGGATTTGAACACTGAAGCTTTCTTT
>TRBV19|-|-|TRBJ1-3
CASSSHSGNTIYF
TGTGCCAGTAGTAGTCACTCTGGAAACACCATATATTTT
>TRBV18|TRBD1|-|TRBJ1-1
CASSQQGESTEAFF
TGTGCCAGCTCACAACAGGGGGAGAGCACTGAAGCTTTCTTT
>TRBV7-9|-|-|TRBJ2-3
CASSLLGTSTDTQYF
TGTGCCAGCAGCCTACTCGGGACCTCCACAGATACGCAGTATTTT
>TRBV28|-|-|TRBJ1-5
CASSFGGYQPQHF
TGTGCCAGCAGTTTCGGGGGCTATCAGCCCCAGCATTTT
>TRBV7-2|TRBD1|-|TRBJ2-1
CASSQIRQGNNEQFF
TGTGCCAGCAGCCAGATACGACAGGGAAACAATGAGCAGTTCTTC
>TRBV19|-|-|TRBJ2-1
CASSVGPVNEQFF
TGTGCCAGTAGTGTCGGGCCTGTCAATGAGCAGTTCTTC
>TRBV4-3|-|-|TRBJ2-1
CASSQERRGLNEQFF
TGCGCCAGCAGCCAAGAACGGCGGGGGCTCAATGAGCAGTTCTTC
>TRBV5-6|TRBD1|-|TRBJ2-6
CASRVDRGPYRSNVLTF
TGTGCCAGCAGGGTGGACAGGGGGCCGTACAGGTCCAACGTCCTGACTTTC
>TRBV19|-|-|TRBJ1-5
CASSPTTLHQPQHF
TGTGCCAGTAGTCCAACCACCCTACATCAGCCCCAGCATTTT
>TRBV6-7|-|-|TRBJ2-3
CASGQPSTDTQYF
TGTGCCAGCGGACAGCCCTCCACAGATACGCAGTATTTT
>TRBV4-1|-|-|TRBJ1-4
CASSQDSGRAGDEKLFF
TGCGCCAGCAGCCAAGATTCGGGGCGGGCGGGGGATGAAAAACTGTTTTTT
>TRBV6-5|TRBD1|-|TRBJ2-7
CASSLDRSEQYF
TGTGCCAGCAGTTTGGACAGGAGCGAGCAGTACTTC
>TRBV5-6|-|-|TRBJ1-1
CASSSLTGNTEAFF
TGTGCCAGCAGCTCACTGACAGGGAACACTGAAGCTTTCTTT
>TRBV4-3|TRBD2|-|TRBJ2-7
CASSQGSGAPGYEQYF
TGCGCCAGCAGCCAAGGAAGCGGGGCCCCGGGCTACGAGCAGTACTTC
>TRBV19|-|-|TRBJ1-1
CASSIFVSQGNQEAFF
TGTGCCAGTAGTATTTTCGTCTCACAGGGAAACCAAGAAGCTTTCTTT
>TRBV27|-|-|TRBJ1-1
CASSTSGGIRAFF
TGTGCCAGCAGTACCTCGGGGGGGATTAGAGCTTTCTTT
>TRBV11-3|TRBD1|-|TRBJ2-1
CASSADRGNEQFF
TGTGCCAGCAGCGCAGACAGGGGCAATGAGCAGTTCTTC
>TRBV2|-|-|TRBJ2-7
CASSAAVPQDF
TGTGCCAGCAGTGCGGCGGTCCCGCAGGACTTC
>TRBV5-1|-|-|TRBJ1-1
CASSPPGPSNTEAFF
TGCGCCAGCAGCCCCCCCGGGCCGTCGAACACTGAAGCTTTCTTT
>TRBV18|-|-|TRBJ1-5
CASSPAGLGPQHF
TGTGCCAGCTCACCGGCGGGTTTAGGGCCCCAGCATTTT
>TRBV19|TRBD1|-|TRBJ2-7
CASSMGTGEYEQYF
TGTGCCAGTAGTATGGGGACAGGGGAATACGAGCAGTACTTC
>TRBV5-1|-|-|TRBJ2-7
CASSLSMRTYEQYF
TGCGCCAGCAGCTTATCCATGAGGACCTACGAGCAGTACTTC
>TRBV7-9|-|-|TRBJ1-4
CASSLGGNEKLFF
TGTGCCAGCAGCTTAGGGGGGAATGAAAAACTGTTTTTT
>TRBV5-1|-|-|TRBJ2-2
CASSLVAGELFF
TGCGCCAGCAGCTTGGTCGCCGGGGAGCTGTTTTTT
>TRBV5-1|-|-|TRBJ2-7
CASKAVDETYYEQYF
TGCGCCTCTAAGGCGGTCGACGAAACTTACTACGAGCAGTACTTC
>TRBV11-2|TRBD2|-|TRBJ2-1
CASSLSPSGLFF
TGTGCCAGCAGCTTATCTCCTAGCGGTCTGTTCTTC
>TRBV6-5|-|-|TRBJ2-2
CASSSNTGELFF
TGTGCCAGCAGTTCGAACACCGGGGAGCTGTTTTTT
>TRBV5-6|TRBD1|few|TRBJ1-6
CASSRTGDSPLHF
TGTGCCAGCTCCCGGACAGGGGACTCACCCCTCCACTTT
>TRBV20-1|-|-|TRBJ2-7
CSARRGYEQYF
TGCAGTGCTAGAAGGGGGTACGAGCAGTACTTC
>TRBV28|-|-|TRBJ1-2
CASSLQANYGYTF
TGTGCCAGCAGTTTACAAGCTAACTATGGCTACACCTTC
>TRBV7-9|-|-|TRBJ2-5
CASSRAPPETQYF
TGTGCCAGCAGCCGGGCCCCGCCAGAGACCCAGTACTTC
>TRBV2|TRBD1|medium-sized|TRBJ1-2
CASRRWGPGQGAQGYTF
TGTGCCAGCAGAAGATGGGGACCGGGACAGGGGGCGCAAGGCTACACCTTC
>TRBV2|-|-|TRBJ2-4
CASELAKNIQYF
TGTGCCAGCGAGCTAGCCAAAAACATTCAGTACTTC
>TRBV29-1|-|-|TRBJ2-3
CSVEGRVGDTQYF
TGCAGCGTTGAAGGCAGGGTAGGCGATACGCAGTATTTT
>TRBV27|-|-|TRBJ1-1
CASTGSFRAEAFF
TGTGCCAGCACAGGGTCCTTCAGGGCTGAAGCTTTCTTT
>TRBV5-8|-|-|TRBJ2-2
CASMTPGRSTGELFF
TGTGCCAGCATGACACCGGGCCGTTCAACCGGGGAGCTGTTTTTT
>TRBV2|-|-|TRBJ1-4
CASSEPRGANEKLFF
TGTGCCAGCAGTGAACCGAGAGGGGCTAATGAAAAACTGTTTTTT
>TRBV9|-|-|TRBJ2-1
CASSLTVYNEQFF
TGTGCCAGCAGTTTGACCGTTTACAATGAGCAGTTCTTC
>TRBV6-6|-|-|TRBJ2-5
CASSYSRALRQETQYF
TGTGCCAGCAGTTACTCACGGGCCCTGCGCCAAGAGACCCAGTACTTC
>TRBV2|-|-|TRBJ1-1
CASTAARVWDEAFF
TGTGCCAGCACTGCGGCCAGGGTTTGGGATGAAGCTTTCTTT
>TRBV30|TRBD1|-|TRBJ2-7
CAWDRATSYEQYF
TGTGCCTGGGACAGGGCGACCTCCTACGAGCAGTACTTC